Listed below are T cell receptor beta chains from one sample, sequenced in a study of beta chain features in type 1 diabetes. TCRdb's table, derived via immunoSEQ multiplex PCR, lists solely in-frame clones and lacks some. The sample shows 630,000 or so clones, around 15% of them seen only once. Sequencing was performed on naive CD4+ T cells from blood. These receptors came from a man aged 18 to 30 with type 1 diabetes. The CDR3 runs from the conserved cysteine through the conserved F or W.

TRBJ1-6	TRBV9	CASSVADSPLHF
TRBJ2-5	TRBV9	CASSAGAGAQYF
TRBJ2-5	TRBV6-5	CASSYRLGTQYF
TRBJ1-6	TRBV5-4	CASRSTGDNSPLHF
TRBJ2-7	TRBV7-2	CASSLVGNSYEQYF
TRBJ1-5	TRBV7-2	CASSLSSNQPQHF
TRBJ1-2	TRBV25-1	CASSDPSSSGGYTF
TRBJ2-5	TRBV28	CASSLTAQGTQYF
TRBJ2-1	TRBV5-1	CASSSDRNQFF
TRBJ1-4	TRBV7-2	CASSTRQIEKLFF
TRBJ1-5	TRBV6-1	CASSTGTASNQPQHF
TRBJ2-2	TRBV29-1	CSVEVGQAGTGELFF
TRBJ1-1	TRBV7-2	CATLGTVNTEAFF
TRBJ2-7	TRBV6-4	CASRGPLEQYF
TRBJ2-1	TRBV5-6	CASSLVEGPRSDEQFF
TRBJ2-7	TRBV5-1	CASSLQGWTSYEQYF
TRBJ2-7	TRBV4-3	CASSQRGYEQYF
TRBJ2-1	TRBV5-1	CASSLPEGTGEQFF
TRBJ2-2	TRBV7-2	CASSLERASGQTGELFF
TRBJ2-5	TRBV29-1	CSVVKVQETQYF
TRBJ2-1	TRBV30	CAWIAGVDPHGEQFF
TRBJ1-1	TRBV30	CAWSATGGTEAFF
TRBJ2-7	TRBV10-3	CAISVHGTSGSYEQYF
TRBJ2-7	TRBV2	CASLTSGGRNEQYF
TRBJ2-3	TRBV7-2	CASSLYQSTDTQYF
TRBJ2-1	TRBV4-2	CASSLWGSNEQFF
TRBJ1-5	TRBV7-2	CASSLKTDRDNQPQHF
TRBJ2-1	TRBV5-6	CASSLRTSGKKYNEQFF
TRBJ1-6	TRBV6-6	CASSYSSTGDSPLHF